The 27 T cell receptor beta chains given below trace back to one sample, sequenced in a study of T cells in localized non-small cell lung cancer. Sequencing used immunoSEQ multiplex PCR; TCRdb keeps in-frame clones, though not all of them. The sample holds roughly 670 clones, around 17% seen once. Sequenced here: lung tumor tissue, sampled before any cancer treatment. These receptors came from a male donor older than 55 with stage III squamous cell lung carcinoma.

This clone was recorded a few times. The rearrangement links TRBV29-1 to TRBJ2-7, with 7 nucleotides matching TRBD1. Germline V gives CDR1 SQVTM, CDR2 ANQGSEA. The CDR3 extends over 13 amino acids. V was pared by 5 bases and J by 6 bases, with 10 bases of the junction left unmatched. The CDR3 is CSVSRTGYREQYF. Written as DNA, the CDR3 is TGCAGCGTTTCCAGGACAGGATATCGCGAGCAGTACTTC.

This clone was observed a few times. The J gene is TRBJ1-1, the V gene TRBV30; D is unclear. There are 15 residues in the CDR3. Trimming cost V 5 bases and J 0 bases, with 16 bases left between them. CDR1 and CDR2 from the germline V gene are GTSNPN and SVGIG (reference sequence). The CDR3 nucleotides read TGTGCCTGGTGCACCACGGCCCTCATGAACACTGAAGCTTTCTTT. Protein: CAWCTTALMNTEAFF.

The chain recombines TRBV6-8 with TRBJ1-1; D is ambiguous. The ends were cut back, 6 bases at V and 5 bases at J, with 16 bases in the middle. There are 14 residues in the CDR3. Per germline, CDR1 MNHGY and CDR2 SAAAGT. The CDR3 here is CASRGAAGWTEAFF. Here the CDR3 DNA reads TGTGCCAGCAGAGGAGCCGCGGGGTGGACTGAAGCTTTCTTT.

The table lists this clone with a few counts. V and J are TRBV30 and TRBJ2-5; D gene uncertain. The CDR3 runs to 17 residues. V lost 1 base to trimming and J lost 0 bases, with 18 bases between them. Germline V gene data show CDR1 as GTSNPN and CDR2 as SVGIG (reference sequence). The CDR3 sequence: CAWSDPAAELYQETQYF. CDR3 nucleotide sequence: TGTGCCTGGAGTGACCCCGCCGCGGAACTGTACCAAGAGACCCAGTACTTC.

This clone was observed a few times. The rearrangement uses TRBV1 and TRBJ2-5. TRBV1 is termed a pseudogene. The CDR3 runs to 15 residues. The CDR3 DNA reads as TGCGCCAGCAGCCAACCGGGACGTAGGCCGGAGACCCAGTACTTC. Translation: CASSQPGRRPETQYF.

The rearrangement uses TRBV19 and TRBJ2-1, with TRBD1 matching 8 bases. V shed 3 bases, J shed 6 bases, and the junction held 13 bases outside the gene matches. The germline V gene encodes CDR1 LNHDA and CDR2 SQIVND (reference sequence). This CDR3 spans 17 amino acids. The CDR3 loop is CASSIRQGTVLFNEQFF. As DNA, the CDR3 is TGTGCCAGTAGTATCCGACAGGGGACAGTGCTCTTCAATGAGCAGTTCTTC.

The chain combines TRBV5-1 with TRBJ1-1; D possibly corresponds to TRBD1 (5 bases). Trimming shortened V by 1 base and J by 0 bases, and 7 bases separated the two germline ends. CDR1 and CDR2 (germline): SGHRS, YFSETQ. This CDR3 has 14 residues. The chain's CDR3 is CASSLSGVNTEAFF. CDR3 nucleotide sequence: TGCGCCAGCAGCTTGTCGGGGGTGAACACTGAAGCTTTCTTT.

CDR3 nucleotides: TGTGCCAGCTCACCACCGGAGGGGATCAATTCACCCCTCCACTTT. It encodes CASSPPEGINSPLHF. This chain uses TRBV18 with TRBJ1-6; D possibly corresponds to TRBD1 (5 bases). V gave up 0 bases and J gave up 7 bases, with 10 bases separating them. Germline V gene sequence: CDR1 KGHSH, CDR2 LQKENI. There are 15 residues in the CDR3. The full variable domain, with the rest looked up from reference TRBV18 and TRBJ1-6, is NAGVMQNPRHLVRRRGQEARLRCSPMKGHSHVYWYRQLPEEGLKFMVYLQKENIIDESGMPKERFSAEFPKEGPSILRIQQVVRGDSAAYFCASSPPEGINSPLHFGNGTRLTVT.

For the CDR3, the DNA is TGCGCCAGCAGCTTGGACAGTTTCCGCCAGTTCACAGATACGCAGTATTTT. As protein: CASSLDSFRQFTDTQYF. The rearrangement uses TRBV5-1 and TRBJ2-3, with D unclear. CDR1 is SGHRS, CDR2 YFSETQ, per germline. Trimming removed 0 bases at V and 2 bases at J, with 16 bases between. The CDR3 is 17 residues long. Full variable domain (missing parts from reference TRBV5-1 and TRBJ2-3): KAGVTQTPRYLIKTRGQQVTLSCSPISGHRSVSWYQQTPGQGLQFLFEYFSETQRNKGNFPGRFSGRQFSNSRSEMNVSTLELGDSALYLCASSLDSFRQFTDTQYFGPGTRLTVL.

The chain is built from TRBV19 and TRBJ2-7; 13 positions match TRBD2. This CDR3 contains 15 residues. V lost 5 bases, J lost 1 base, and 2 bases stayed unmatched. The germline gives CDR1 LNHDA, CDR2 SQIVND (reference sequence). CDR3 coding DNA: TGTGCCAGTAGTTCGACTAGCGGGAGGTCCTACGAGCAGTACTTC. Translation gives CASSSTSGRSYEQYF. Using reference TRBV19 and TRBJ2-7 for the parts outside the CDR3, the full variable domain is DGGITQSPKYLFRKEGQNVTLSCEQNLNHDAMYWYRQDPGQGLRLIYYSQIVNDFQKGDIAEGYSVSREKKESFPLTVTSAQKNPTAFYLCASSSTSGRSYEQYFGPGTRLTVT.

The sample holds one count of this clone. This chain uses TRBV18 with TRBJ1-2; D perhaps matches TRBD1 (6 bases). Germline V gene sequence: CDR1 KGHSH, CDR2 LQKENI. The germline V and J ends were trimmed by 5 bases and 7 bases, with 14 bases remaining between them. The CDR3 totals 13 residues. The CDR3 is CASSARTASGYTF. The CDR3 DNA follows: TGTGCCAGCTCAGCCAGGACAGCGAGTGGCTACACCTTC. Filled out from reference TRBV18 and TRBJ1-2, the complete variable domain reads NAGVMQNPRHLVRRRGQEARLRCSPMKGHSHVYWYRQLPEEGLKFMVYLQKENIIDESGMPKERFSAEFPKEGPSILRIQQVVRGDSAAYFCASSARTASGYTFGSGTRLTVV.

This chain links TRBV9 with TRBJ2-2; TRBD1 agrees at 9 bases. The germline gives CDR1 SGDLS, CDR2 YYNGEE. V lost 5 bases, J lost 7 bases, and 9 bases stayed unmatched. The CDR3 is made up of 15 amino acids. The DNA for the CDR3 is TGTGCCAGCAGTGAACTGGACAGGGGCGACGGGGAGCTGTTTTTT. Translating it yields CASSELDRGDGELFF.

The rearrangement links TRBV6-8 to TRBJ2-5; 14 bases fit TRBD2. This CDR3 has 15 amino acids. With 6 bases clipped from V and 5 bases from J, the junction kept 5 bases outside the gene matches. Germline CDR1 MNHGY, CDR2 SAAAGT. CDR3 bases: TGTGCCAGCAGCTGGACTAGCGGGAGGATCGAGACCCAGTACTTC. Protein product: CASSWTSGRIETQYF.

The chain recombines TRBV11-3 with TRBJ1-6; tentative D call: TRBD1 (6 bases). Between the trimmed V and J ends, which lost 5 bases and 7 bases, there was a span of 18 bases. Germline V CDR1 and CDR2: SGHNT, YENEEA. The CDR3 is made up of 16 amino acids. CDR3 residues: CASSHGGAGTNSPLHF. As DNA, the CDR3 is TGTGCCAGCAGCCATGGGGGTGCAGGGACAAATTCACCCCTCCACTTT. The variable domain in full, with the rest retrieved from reference TRBV11-3 and TRBJ1-6, is EAGVVQSPRYKIIEKKQPVAFWCNPISGHNTLYWYLQNLGQGPELLIRYENEEAVDDSQLPKDRFSAERLKGVDSTLKIQPAELGDSAVYLCASSHGGAGTNSPLHFGNGTRLTVT.

A few counts support this clone. The chain employs TRBV11-3 and TRBJ1-3, with D perhaps TRBD1 (6 bases). The CDR3 contains 14 residues. Per germline, CDR1 SGHNT and CDR2 YENEEA. Trimming removed 4 bases at V and 3 bases at J, with 10 bases between. The CDR3, as DNA: TGTGCCAGCAGCTACAGGGTAGTTGGAAACACCATATATTTT. Translating gives CASSYRVVGNTIYF.

The V call is TRBV18, the J call TRBJ2-5; the D gene is possibly TRBD1 (6 bases). This CDR3 spans 15 amino acids. The ends were cut back, 1 base at V and 4 bases at J, with 13 bases in the middle. The germline CDR1 and CDR2 sequences are KGHSH and LQKENI. The CDR3 is CASSPRTKGGETQYF. The CDR3 DNA reads TGTGCCAGCTCACCACGGACGAAAGGGGGAGAGACCCAGTACTTC.

This clone occurred a few times. The rearrangement uses TRBV15 and TRBJ1-2, with 7 bases fitting TRBD1. From germline, CDR1 is LNHNV and CDR2 YYDKDF (reference sequence). The CDR3 sequence is 15 residues long. The V and J ends lost 0 bases and 8 bases, in that order; junction bases with no gene match: 9. In nucleotides, the CDR3 is TGTGCCACCAGCAGAGATAACAGGGGAGTAAGCGGCTACACCTTC. Translation gives CATSRDNRGVSGYTF.

This clone showed up just a few times. The chain has TRBV6-8 and TRBJ2-1; possibly TRBD2 for D (7 bases). Per germline, CDR1 MNHGY and CDR2 SAAAGT. V lost 6 bases to trimming and J lost 7 bases, with 19 bases between them. There are 15 residues in the CDR3. The CDR3 region is CASRGSGGGENEQFF. CDR3 in DNA: TGTGCCAGCAGGGGCTCTGGCGGGGGCGAGAATGAGCAGTTCTTC.

This clone was picked up a small number of times. The chain carries TRBV19 and TRBJ1-1; TRBD1 might be the D (6 bases). CDR3 length equals 12 residues. In germline, CDR1 is LNHDA, CDR2 SQIVND (reference sequence). V was pared by 3 bases and J by 10 bases, with 12 bases between. The CDR3 nucleotides are TGTGCCAGTAGTATTACAGGGATGGGAGCTTTCTTT. The encoded protein is CASSITGMGAFF.

This clone occurred once. The chain uses TRBV5-1 and TRBJ2-1; D gene uncertain. There are 14 residues in the CDR3. Trimming took off 0 bases at V and 2 bases at J, with 6 bases between the two ends. In germline, CDR1 is SGHRS, CDR2 YFSETQ. The CDR3 nucleotides are TGCGCCAGCAGCTTGGGACGGACCTACAATGAGCAGTTCTTC. Translation gives CASSLGRTYNEQFF.

This clone was seen once. CDR3 nucleotides: TGCGCCAGCAGGGGACTGATGAACACCGGGGAGCTGTTTTTT. Translation: CASRGLMNTGELFF. V usage is TRBV5-1 and J usage is TRBJ2-2, with D tentatively TRBD2 (6 bases). The CDR3 extends over 14 amino acids. Trimming took 5 bases from V and 1 from J, leaving 9 bases between them. CDR1 is SGHRS and CDR2 is YFSETQ in the germline V gene.

This rearrangement joins TRBV11-3 to TRBJ1-2, with a tentative D call TRBD1 (6 bases). CDR3 length equals 15 residues. Trimming removed 3 bases from V and 1 base from J, with 12 bases in between. CDR1 SGHNT and CDR2 YENEEA come from the germline V gene. CDR3 nucleotide sequence: TGTGCCAGCAGCTTTAACCCGGACAGTAACTATGGCTACACCTTC. As protein: CASSFNPDSNYGYTF.

This clone is medium-sized in the sample. The chain joins TRBV7-2 to TRBJ1-1, with a tentative D call TRBD1 (6 bases). Germline lookup yields CDR1 SGHTA and CDR2 FQGNSA. Trimming removed 5 bases at V and 5 bases at J, with 12 bases between. This CDR3 contains 13 residues. As DNA, the CDR3 is TGTGCCAGCAGCCCGGGGGGGCGGACTGAAGCTTTCTTT. Encoded protein: CASSPGGRTEAFF.

This clone has just a few counts. The chain recombines TRBV11-3 with TRBJ1-1; TRBD1 is a possible D gene (5 bases). In germline, CDR1 is SGHNT, CDR2 YENEEA. The CDR3 totals 15 residues. Trimming removed 5 bases at V and 7 bases at J, with 20 bases between. The CDR3 bases are TGTGCCAGCAGCCTTGGGGGTGGAAGCCGTGGTGAAGCTTTCTTT. As protein: CASSLGGGSRGEAFF.

A few counts support this clone. This sequence joins TRBV11-3 and TRBJ1-3; D is unclear. V gave up 6 bases and J gave up 0 bases, with 9 bases separating them. CDR3 length equals 14 residues. Per the germline V gene, CDR1 is SGHNT and CDR2 is YENEEA. The CDR3 sequence: CASSDEDSGNTIYF. CDR3 DNA sequence: TGTGCCAGCAGTGATGAGGACTCTGGAAACACCATATATTTT.

As concerns this clone: A junction end diverges from the germline sequence, so it may reflect a read error. The chain employs TRBV6-8 and TRBJ1-1; maybe TRBD1 (5 bases). This CDR3 spans 12 amino acids. Per the germline V gene, CDR1 is MNHGY and CDR2 is SAAAGT. The CDR3 region has the DNA TGTGCCAGCAGTGTAGCCTCCAGGGAATGCCTCTTT. It specifies CASSVASRECLF.

The chain recombines TRBV18 with TRBJ2-7; the D gene is possibly TRBD2 (6 bases). The CDR3 extends over 15 amino acids. Germline lookup yields CDR1 KGHSH and CDR2 LQKENI. Trimming cost V 0 bases and J 2 bases, with 11 bases left between them. The CDR3 region has the DNA TGTGCCAGCTCACCACCCGGGACTCCTACCTACGAGCAGTACTTC. Protein: CASSPPGTPTYEQYF.